This is a list of T cell receptor beta chains from one sample in a study of cytomegalovirus exposure and HLA in healthy donors. The data were produced by immunoSEQ multiplex PCR, yet TCRdb's version contains in-frame clones alone and is incomplete. This sample's table has about 39,000 clones. The sequenced material came from PBMCs. Receptors were obtained from a male donor in good health and CMV-seronegative. Both conserved end residues are trimmed from each CDR3.

J: TRBJ2-2; V: TRBV4-1; CDR3: ASSRPGGPRGTGELF
J: TRBJ1-2; V: TRBV11-2; CDR3: ASSSTTGNGYGYT
J: TRBJ1-6; V: TRBV9; CDR3: ASSVEQQAYNSPLH
J: TRBJ1-1; V: TRBV4-2; CDR3: ASSQGGTANTEAF
J: TRBJ2-2; V: TRBV6-1; CDR3: ATRGTPDAGELF
J: TRBJ2-7; V: TRBV19; CDR3: ASSWRSGASYEQY
J: TRBJ2-3; V: TRBV5-5; CDR3: ASSGRQGTDTQY
J: TRBJ1-2; V: TRBV7-9; CDR3: ASSSKTSPGPANYGYT
J: TRBJ1-1; V: TRBV15; CDR3: ATSRDWGEGDKDTEAF
J: TRBJ2-3; V: TRBV18; CDR3: ASSPGISDTQY
J: TRBJ2-6; V: TRBV6-1; CDR3: ASNSGSGANVLT
J: TRBJ2-4; V: TRBV28; CDR3: ASSLGGGQAKNIQY
J: TRBJ2-5; V: TRBV7-9; CDR3: ASSLRLQETQY
J: TRBJ1-3; V: TRBV29-1; CDR3: SALESSGNTIY